Listed below are T cell receptor beta chains from one sample, sequenced in a study of cytomegalovirus exposure and HLA in healthy donors. Some clones are missing from TCRdb's copy, which holds only in-frame ones; the method was immunoSEQ multiplex PCR. The data contain about 150,000 clones, around four fifths of them singletons. Sequencing input: PBMCs. These receptors came from a woman in her twenties or thirties in good health and CMV-seropositive. The conserved cysteine and the conserved F or W are not part of the CDR3 here. Clone size is shown for a subset of rows, as once, few, many or a class of expanded clone.

v_call	j_call	clone_size	cdr3_aa
TRBV19	TRBJ1-1	-	ASSITGVSEAF
TRBV30	TRBJ1-1	-	AWSVAVNTEAF
TRBV7-2	TRBJ2-7	few	ASSFNYEQY
TRBV11-3	TRBJ2-7	-	ASSRWHQGGASYEQY
TRBV11-3	TRBJ1-1	-	ASSLVGQANTEAF
TRBV10-3	TRBJ2-2	-	AITDRTLNTGELF
TRBV5-1	TRBJ2-5	-	ASATGRGLAGEETQY
TRBV28	TRBJ2-6	-	ASSAIQGGANVLT
TRBV14	TRBJ2-1	-	ASSQGGTGGASYNEQF
TRBV6-1	TRBJ2-5	few	ASSVGDRGGQTQY
TRBV30	TRBJ2-5	-	AWSVRDRVRGTQY
TRBV7-2	TRBJ1-2	-	ASSPREGLYGYT
TRBV28	TRBJ1-5	-	ASRGVPVGNQPQH
TRBV2	TRBJ1-1	-	ASSELREGAF
TRBV10-3	TRBJ2-7	once	ATALSSYEQY
TRBV19	TRBJ2-7	-	ASSISPGSHYEQY
TRBV11-2	TRBJ1-2	-	ASSDGQGLYGYT
TRBV2	TRBJ2-1	-	ASSEVPAGVEQF
TRBV7-2	TRBJ2-5	-	ASSLGGGDKTQY
TRBV10-1	TRBJ1-5	few	ADLYRAYSNQPQH
TRBV21-1	TRBJ2-1	-	ASSKRTSVGNEQF
TRBV20-1	TRBJ2-7	few	SASQGGEQY
TRBV14	TRBJ2-3	-	ASSQDIGLAGEGDTQY
TRBV27	TRBJ2-7	-	ASSLNRGYYEQY
TRBV4-2	TRBJ2-1	-	ASSQDPSNSYNEQF
TRBV23-1	TRBJ2-1	few	ASTFPGTEVDEQF
TRBV30	TRBJ1-5	-	AWSSQGRWGNQPQH
TRBV5-1	TRBJ2-1	few	ASSMGQASYNEQF
TRBV11-2	TRBJ2-7	-	ASSQGTDRTLDEQY
TRBV7-9	TRBJ2-1	few	ASSPPGSGRYNEQF
TRBV19	TRBJ2-1	few	ASSPRQGTHNEQF
TRBV27	TRBJ1-1	-	ASSLQGGEAF
TRBV14	TRBJ2-2	-	ASSQRSADTGELF
TRBV19	TRBJ2-3	-	ATSKPGTGTDTQY
TRBV4-3	TRBJ2-7	few	ASSREAGGGDEQY
TRBV27	TRBJ2-3	-	ASSLLAVSTDTQY
TRBV7-2	TRBJ2-7	-	ASSSIRGGYEQY